This T cell receptor beta chain is drawn from a study of OX40 agonist ivuxolimab in advanced cancers. Looking at the study overall: All patients had ivuxolimab intravenously every 2 weeks at 0.01 to 10 mg/kg. The mean age was about 61 years, ranging from 23 to 79, with about 87% of participants male.

Profiled with immunoSEQ multiplex PCR; TCRdb holds only in-frame clones, not every one. Of some 94,000 clones listed, around 90% are singletons. The CDR3 length is 14 residues. The germline V gene has CDR1 SEHNR and CDR2 FQNEAQ (reference sequence). For this clone: Its ends do not fully match the called genes, so a read error is possible.

This receptor was obtained from an adult with an advanced solid tumor such as melanoma, head and neck, liver or kidney cancer. The material sequenced was CD4+ or CD8+ T cells sorted from blood, taken in a trial of the OX40 agonist ivuxolimab. The chain employs TRBV7-9 and TRBJ1-5; D is unresolved. Written as DNA, the CDR3 is TGTGCCAGCAGCCGGGATAATAGCAATCAGTCCCAGCATTTT. Protein: CASSRDNSNQSQHF.